This T cell receptor beta chain was captured by sequencing in a study of T cells after yellow fever vaccination. Study at large: Fractions containing few cells were prepared with SMART-Seq v4 Ultra Low Input. The study's findings and limits: A limited proportion of clonotypes was detected within both the CD4 and CD8 compartments.

Comment on this clonotype: The antigen remains unidentified.

Per germline, CDR1 SGHDT and CDR2 YYEEEE. The CDR3 spans 12 residues. The V end was cut by 0 bases, the J end by 5 bases, with 3 bases between. Universal primer sites and UMIs were introduced during 5'RACE template-switching synthesis of TCR cDNA. Each CDR3 protein gets one entry after TCRdb re-called the 5' RACE reads with MiXCR. The top ten clones hold about 2.7% of a sample with approximately 110,000 distinct CDR3 sequences, under 8% of them seen once. The genes are TRBV5-6 and TRBJ2-1; D uncertain. The TCR sequence derives from a man between 18 and 29 years old who received the YFV17D yellow fever vaccine. Sample: CD4+ T cells sorted from PBMCs, taken less than 11 days after the first yellow fever vaccination. This chain's CDR3 is CASSLVDNEQFF. CDR3 nucleotides: TGTGCCAGCAGCTTGGTTGACAATGAGCAGTTCTTC.